Shown below are 2 T cell receptor beta chains from a single sample sequenced in a study of shared clonotypes between healthy human individuals. Repertoires were generated with immunoSEQ multiplex PCR, while TCRdb's copy carries only in-frame clones and drops some. The sample lists some 2,500,000 clones; 85% to 95% were seen once. What was sequenced was naive CD4+ T cells from PBMCs. Subset: CD45RA+ positively selected. These receptors all come from a man between 18 and 29 years old in good health. Some clones in this sample may be carry-over from other donors' samples.

The genes are TRBV18 and TRBJ1-2; 7 bases agree with TRBD1. This CDR3 is 12 amino acids long. CDR1 is KGHSH, CDR2 LQKENI, per germline. V was pared by 6 bases and J by 10 bases, with 8 bases of the junction left unmatched. This chain's CDR3 is CASSHRQGLYTF. CDR3 sequence (DNA): TGTGCCAGCTCCCACCGACAGGGTCTCTACACCTTC.

The J gene is TRBJ2-5, the V gene TRBV12-5; TRBD2 aligns across 8 bases. V dropped 5 bases and J dropped 5; count of bases not matched to a gene: 7. In germline, CDR1 is LGHNT, CDR2 FRNRAP. This CDR3 spans 14 amino acids. The CDR3 coding sequence is TGTGCTAGTGGTCTAGCGGGCACACAGGAGACCCAGTACTTC. This translates into CASGLAGTQETQYF.